This TCR beta chain was captured in a study of blood T cell repertoires in COVID-19. In the study overall: Sample material is recorded as cDNA or gDNA derived from T cells, B-cell-depleted T cells, or PBMCs.

In the original processing: Scientists estimated how many nucleated cells there were by amplifying reference gene primers. Using immunoSEQ multiplex PCR, the repertoire was profiled, and TCRdb retains in-frame clones only, with some absent. D and trimming were read from the DNA, whereas the V and J calls and clone size are those reported in that table. The sample lists some 300,000 clones, just under 90% occurring once. This CDR3 is 13 amino acids long. Germline loops: CDR1 LGHNT, CDR2 FRNRAP. V was shortened by 5 bases and J by 10 bases, with 17 bases between the two germline ends. One Seattle source followed patients from active infection through their disease course.

Sequencing input: peripheral blood. V and J are TRBV12-5 and TRBJ2-5; possible D gene TRBD2, 5 bases. The receptor was isolated from a woman aged 25 to 39 with COVID-19, enrolled during active disease. The CDR3 nucleotides read TGTGCTAGTGGTCCGTATCCCGGGGTGATCCAGTACTTC. This codes for CASGPYPGVIQYF.